The 5 T cell receptor beta chains below all came from one sample that was sequenced in a study of cytotoxic CD8 clonotypes in ibrutinib-treated CLL (dated by TCRdb to 2020 to 2023). Reading the label with the study, this specimen's time point is: 12 months on ibrutinib. Receptors were amplified or captured by the immunoSEQ multiplex PCR assay. Here the immuneACCESS table is served through TCRdb, limited to in-frame sequences with V and J called. Missing clones are a known gap in these copies; in checked studies unresolved V genes cover under half, and the rest lacks a known reason. This sample gives about 200,000 clones in total; about 75% of them show up just once. The leading ten clones occupy roughly 5.9% of the sample. Sequenced material: PBMCs, taken after 12 months of ibrutinib treatment. The source is a human donor with chronic lymphocytic leukemia.

This clone was seen a handful of times. The J gene is TRBJ2-1, the V gene TRBV30; 7 nucleotides align to TRBD1. Trimming took 3 bases from V and 9 from J; bases not matched to a gene: 14. CDR1 is GTSNPN, CDR2 SVGIG, per germline (reference sequence). The length of the CDR3 is 15 residues. Here the CDR3 reads CAWSALRWAGGEQFF. The CDR3 DNA is TGTGCCTGGAGCGCCCTACGTTGGGCAGGGGGTGAGCAGTTCTTC.

The chain employs TRBV6-5 and TRBJ1-2; possibly TRBD1 for D (6 bases). Germline-derived CDR1 and CDR2 are MNHEY and SVGAGI. The CDR3 has 12 amino acids. Trimming left V 5 bases short and J 4 bases short, with 8 bases between. CDR3 DNA: TGTGCCAGCAGTGGACAGCGCTATGGCTACACCTTC. Amino acids: CASSGQRYGYTF.

The chain uses TRBV29-1 and TRBJ2-7; D is possibly TRBD1 (6 bases). Between the trimmed V and J ends, which lost 0 bases and 2 bases, there was a span of 14 bases. There are 15 residues in the CDR3. The V gene's germline CDR1 is SQVTM and CDR2 ANQGSEA. The CDR3 DNA reads TGCAGCGTTGAAGACACCGGGACAAAGACCTACGAGCAGTACTTC. It yields the protein CSVEDTGTKTYEQYF.

This clone was found a few times. The rearrangement uses TRBV7-9 and TRBJ1-5; possible D gene TRBD1, 5 bases. The CDR3 spans 14 residues. In germline, CDR1 is SEHNR, CDR2 FQNEAQ (reference sequence). V was trimmed by 3 bases and J by 3 bases, leaving 9 bases between them. CDR3 residues: CASSLDTYNQPQHF. CDR3 nucleotides: TGTGCCAGCAGCTTGGACACATACAATCAGCCCCAGCATTTT.

This rearrangement joins TRBV5-6 to TRBJ2-7; TRBD1 aligns across 7 bases. The CDR3 covers 15 residues. V gave up 2 bases and J gave up 0 bases; unmatched junction bases: 5. Germline assignment: CDR1 SGHDT and CDR2 YYEEEE. The CDR3 DNA sequence: TGTGCCAGCAGCTTCGCAGGGGGTAACTCCTACGAGCAGTACTTC. It codes for CASSFAGGNSYEQYF.